This T cell receptor (beta chain) was sequenced in a study of T cell clones after liver transplantation. Across the study: A pre-transplant mixed lymphocyte reaction with TCRbeta sequencing defined graft-donor-reactive clones followed in post-transplant blood.

Sequencing was performed with immunoSEQ multiplex PCR; in TCRdb, only in-frame clones are kept and a portion is missing. Altogether more than 95,000 clones are present, approximately 90% being singletons, with the ten largest covering around 0.86%. Study-wide results and limits: Post-transplant, graft-donor-reactive CD4 TCRbeta sequences in blood dropped significantly in most of the 8 subjects. Post-transplant time points were not standardized, so conclusions are preliminary.

In regard to this clone: Its specificity is not known.

The CDR3 loop spans 15 amino acids. With 4 bases clipped from V and 3 bases from J, the junction kept 7 bases outside the gene matches. The germline V gene has CDR1 SGHTA and CDR2 FQGNSA. The sample in question was CD4+ T cells from blood, obtained 12 months after liver transplant. The TCR was taken from a human patient who received a liver transplant. Part of the T cells may come from the graft donor. V gene TRBV7-2 combines with J gene TRBJ2-7; the match to TRBD2 covers 9 bases. CDR3 DNA sequence: TGTGCCAGCAGCTCCGATAGCGGGAGCCTCTACGAGCAGTACTTC. Translated: CASSSDSGSLYEQYF.